This T cell receptor (beta chain) was sequenced for a study of blood T cell repertoires in COVID-19 (dated by TCRdb to 2019 to 2021). Regarding the research as a whole: Samples from collaborators originated in the United States, Italy and Spain and spanned both the acute and convalescent phases of COVID-19. The prospective study material was composed of cDNA or gDNA derived from T cells, B-cell-depleted T cells, or PBMCs. Subjects who had been exposed to COVID-19, were actively infected with it, or had recovered from it provided the deeply sampled blood TCRbeta repertoires that made up the dataset. A freely available public database, intended as a resource for researchers studying the immune response to SARS-CoV-2, is where the repertoires were released. The samples were drawn from two sources: the first 160 participants of the ongoing ImmuneRACE study, and 1,200 or so subjects contributed by 6 global collaborators. A de-identified subject ID, COVID-19 status, age in years and sex were almost always included in the sample metadata. Where available, HLA class I and class II types were obtained from metadata supplied by the sample provider rather than from assay-based typing. Results the study describes overall, beyond this receptor: The quantity of clinical and demographic metadata differed by source and by participant and was supplied without curation.

TCRbeta CDR3 regions were amplified from genomic DNA by means of the immunoSEQ Assay, a bias-controlled multiplex PCR. Per the original workflow: Within the assay, amplification of reference gene primers was used to estimate how many nucleated cells each sample contained. Sequence reads were collapsed and filtered to measure the absolute abundance of every unique TCRbeta CDR3 rearrangement. For each sample, productive Simpson clonality was calculated as the square root of Simpson's diversity index across productive rearrangements. TCRdb retrieved this table from immuneACCESS and kept in-frame rearrangements only. Not all clones are present; in checked studies, unresolved V genes account for under half, and no reason is known for the remainder. The V and J calls and clone size are taken from that table; D and trimming were inferred from the DNA. The sample table holds approximately 300,000 clones, of which 86% were seen once. The leading ten clones occupy about 1.6% of the sample.

Whole blood was collected in K2EDTA tubes by collaborating institutions according to the institutions' own protocols. For TCRbeta analysis, collaborators shipped samples as frozen whole blood, isolated PBMCs, or DNA extracted from either of those sample types. From the germline V gene, CDR1 is MDHEN and CDR2 is SYDVKM. The CDR3 covers 17 residues, taking in both the cysteine and the phenylalanine. Only the CDR3 region is kept as DNA, spanning 51 bases read in frame from base 1. V and J are trimmed by 6 bases and 1 base, and the gene matches miss 5 bases of the junction. In the case of this clone: What antigen it recognizes has not been identified. Per-base quality was not reported, and no clone a single base away is much larger than it.

The sample taken for sequencing was peripheral blood. The chain was built from TRBV28 and TRBJ2-1, with 14 bases in between that match TRBD2. The TCR sequence derives from a woman aged 50 to 65 with acute or convalescent COVID-19. The CDR3 reads as follows: CASRGTSGSKSYNEQFF. DNA sequence: TGTGCCAGCAGGGGGACTAGCGGGAGCAAATCCTACAATGAGCAGTTCTTC.